These T cell receptor beta chains were read from a single sample in a study of T-cell reconstitution after alpha-beta-depleted transplantation in children. From the PCR reads, TCRdb called clonotypes with MiXCR, one entry per CDR3 protein. The sample lists about a million distinct CDR3 sequences, about 30% occurring once. The sequencing here drew on PBMCs, mostly from graft donor cells, taken 360 days after TCRalphabeta/CD19-depleted stem cell transplant. These receptors originate from a boy in the first two years of life who had a stem cell transplant for SCID, so the T cells may come from the graft donor. CDR3s include the opening cysteine and the closing phenylalanine or tryptophan. A D gene is named only where the DNA matches it firmly. Not all rows give a size; the values are once, few, many and, for expanded clones, a class.

TGTGCCAGCGCGGGATTAGGGGACATTCAGTACTTC	CASAGLGDIQYF	NA	few	TRBV7-9	TRBJ2-4
TGTGCCAGCAGTTTAAAAGAATTAAATGAAAAACTGTTTTTT	CASSLKELNEKLFF	NA	NA	TRBV12-3/TRBV12-4	TRBJ1-4
TGCGCCAGCAGCCCCGACAGCCCCCGGGAACCATCCTACGAGCAGTACTTC	CASSPDSPREPSYEQYF	NA	NA	TRBV5-1	TRBJ2-7
TGTGCCAGCAGAGGACACAACACCGGGGAGCTGTTTTTT	CASRGHNTGELFF	NA	NA	TRBV12-3/TRBV12-4	TRBJ2-2
TGCGCCAGCAGCCCGAGCGGCCAGGGGGCCTTGTACCCTGAAGCTTTCTTT	CASSPSGQGALYPEAFF	TRBD1	NA	TRBV5-1	TRBJ1-1
TGTGCCAGCTGGCGCGCGGGCCACACTGAAGCTTTCTTT	CASWRAGHTEAFF	NA	few	TRBV6-1	TRBJ1-1
TGTGCCAGCAGTTCCCCGGGACTAGCGGGGGGAGAGCAGTACTTC	CASSSPGLAGGEQYF	TRBD2	NA	TRBV7-9	TRBJ2-7
TGCGCCAGCAGTATGGGATCGGGAGGTTCGGACATTCAGTACTTC	CASSMGSGGSDIQYF	TRBD2	NA	TRBV5-1	TRBJ2-4
TGCAGTGCTAGGTATATCCCTGGGACTGAAGCTTTCTTT	CSARYIPGTEAFF	NA	few	TRBV20-1	TRBJ1-1
TGCAGTGCTAGTTCAGGGGGAAATTCACCCCTCCACTTT	CSASSGGNSPLHF	TRBD1	NA	TRBV20-1	TRBJ1-6
TGTGCCAGCAGCAGGCCAGGGTTTGGGGATGAGCAGTTCTTC	CASSRPGFGDEQFF	NA	NA	TRBV3-1	TRBJ2-1
TGTGCCAGCATTGACCGGGACAGGAACACTGAAGCTTTCTTT	CASIDRDRNTEAFF	TRBD1	NA	TRBV6-2/TRBV6-3	TRBJ1-1
TGTGCCAGCAGCCCCAAAAGGGGGCTCTCAAATGAGCAGTTCTTC	CASSPKRGLSNEQFF	TRBD1	many	TRBV6-1	TRBJ2-1
TGCAGTGCAAATGGGAAGACAGCTAACACTGAAGCTTTCTTT	CSANGKTANTEAFF	NA	NA	TRBV20-1	TRBJ1-1
TGTGCCAGCAGCCTTGATCTGCGCTCTGAAGCTTTCTTT	CASSLDLRSEAFF	NA	few	TRBV5-6	TRBJ1-1
TGTGCCAGCAGTGACCCGTCCCGCTCCCCCCGGGTACACTCCTACGAGCAGTACTTC	CASSDPSRSPRVHSYEQYF	NA	NA	TRBV2	TRBJ2-7
TGCAGTGCTAGTCAGACTACGCGGGGGAACACTGAAGCTTTCTTT	CSASQTTRGNTEAFF	NA	NA	TRBV20-1	TRBJ1-1
TGTGCCACCGGTGGGACAGGGGAGGGTGAAAAACTGTTTTTT	CATGGTGEGEKLFF	TRBD1	NA	TRBV10-3	TRBJ1-4
TGTGCCAGCAGTTTTTCCCAGCCTCGCACAGATACGCAGTATTTT	CASSFSQPRTDTQYF	NA	NA	TRBV12-3/TRBV12-4	TRBJ2-3
TGTGCCAGCAGCGTAGCGGGGGGAACCTACAATGAGCAGTTCTTC	CASSVAGGTYNEQFF	TRBD2	once	TRBV6-8	TRBJ2-1
TGTGCCAGCAGTTATACCGGCTATGGCTGGGGAATAGCAGCCTCTGGAAACACCATATATTTT	CASSYTGYGWGIAASGNTIYF	NA	NA	TRBV6-2/TRBV6-3	TRBJ1-3
TGTGCCAGCAGTTTACTGTCCGCAACTAATGAAAAACTGTTTTTT	CASSLLSATNEKLFF	NA	NA	TRBV12-3/TRBV12-4	TRBJ1-4
TGCAGCGTTAAAGAGGGCCTGAACACTGAAGCTTTCTTT	CSVKEGLNTEAFF	NA	few	TRBV29-1	TRBJ1-1
TGTGCCAGCAGGACTAGCGGGGGGGTCCAAGAGACCCAGTACTTC	CASRTSGGVQETQYF	TRBD2	few	TRBV12-3/TRBV12-4	TRBJ2-5